This TCR beta chain stems from a study of blood T cell repertoires in COVID-19. Method: immunoSEQ multiplex PCR; TCRdb's copy keeps in-frame clones and lacks some. The sample holds 60,000 to 65,000 clones, around 76% seen once. The germline V gene encodes CDR1 MNHEY and CDR2 SVGAGI. The CDR3 runs 15 residues. Trimming removed 0 bases at V and 8 bases at J, with 16 bases between. Sequencing used peripheral blood. This chain connects TRBV6-5 to TRBJ1-2; unclear D gene. The TCR was taken from a human donor in a cohort sampled during active COVID-19. The CDR3 is CASSYSFQTPRGYTF. CDR3 DNA: TGTGCCAGCAGTTACTCCTTCCAAACCCCCAGGGGCTACACCTTC.